The 15 T cell receptor beta chains given below trace back to one sample, sequenced in a study of blood T cell repertoires in COVID-19 (dated by TCRdb to about 2020). The library was made by the immunoSEQ multiplex PCR assay. TCRdb provides this immuneACCESS table in a form limited to in-frame rearrangements. Some clones are lacking; in checked studies, under half of them reflect an unresolved V gene, and why the rest are absent is not known. Across this sample there are around 200,000 clones, with roughly four fifths seen only once. The ten largest clonotypes hold roughly 7.1% of the sample. Sequencing used peripheral blood. These TCRs come from a human donor in a cohort sampled during active COVID-19.

The chain recombines TRBV10-3 with TRBJ2-7; 10 positions agree with TRBD2. The CDR3 runs to 16 residues. V lost 0 bases and J lost 4; bases outside the gene matches: 6. CDR1 ENHRY and CDR2 SYGVKD come from the germline V gene. The CDR3 protein is CAISESGASGSYEQYF. The CDR3 DNA reads as TGTGCCATCAGTGAGTCTGGGGCTAGCGGGAGTTACGAGCAGTACTTC.

This chain links TRBV30 with TRBJ1-2; weak D call: TRBD1 (6 bases). The length of the CDR3 is 13 residues. CDR1 GTSNPN and CDR2 SVGIG come from the germline V gene (reference sequence). V was clipped by 2 bases and J by 8 bases, with 15 bases between them. The CDR3 bases are TGTGCCTGGAGTTTGGACAATCAGGGGGGCTACACCTTC. Translating gives CAWSLDNQGGYTF.

The chain recombines TRBV5-1 with TRBJ2-7; TRBD2 matches at 8 bases. V shed 4 bases and J 5 bases; nucleotides not matched to a gene: 8. Germline CDR1 is SGHRS and CDR2 is YFSETQ. This CDR3 region has 14 residues. The CDR3 reads CASSPRGGRHEQYF. The CDR3 DNA reads TGCGCCAGCAGCCCTCGGGGGGGCCGCCACGAGCAGTACTTC.

This chain links TRBV6-5 with TRBJ1-1; D is unclear. The ends were cut back, 6 bases at V and 7 bases at J, with 12 bases in the middle. Per germline, CDR1 MNHEY and CDR2 SVGAGI. The CDR3 has 12 amino acids. The CDR3 bases are TGTGCCAGCAGCAGGCAAGGTCGTGAAGCTTTCTTT. It yields the protein CASSRQGREAFF.

The chain recombines TRBV14 with TRBJ2-3; tentatively, D is TRBD1 (5 bases). The germline V gene has CDR1 SGHDN and CDR2 FVKESK. V was trimmed by 4 bases and J by 1 base, leaving 15 bases between them. This CDR3 spans 16 amino acids. DNA of the CDR3: TGTGCCAGCAGCCCAATGGGGCGCTTGGGCACAGATACGCAGTATTTT. Protein sequence: CASSPMGRLGTDTQYF.

This chain links TRBV5-5 with TRBJ2-7; the match to TRBD1 covers 9 bases. There are 14 residues in the CDR3. The V and J ends lost 3 bases and 5 bases, in that order; junction bases with no gene match: 6. Germline V lookup: CDR1 SGHKS, CDR2 YYEKEE (reference sequence). CDR3 sequence reads: CASSSGQGDNEQYF. The CDR3, as DNA: TGTGCCAGCAGCTCGGGACAGGGCGACAACGAGCAGTACTTC.

V is TRBV6-4 and J is TRBJ1-1; a possible D gene is TRBD1 (5 bases). V was trimmed by 6 bases and J by 7 bases, leaving 18 bases between them. Germline lookup yields CDR1 MRHNA and CDR2 SNTAGT. The CDR3 runs to 14 residues. The CDR3: CASRPSGGTGEAFF. CDR3 bases: TGTGCCAGCAGGCCCTCCGGGGGGACCGGTGAAGCTTTCTTT.

J is TRBJ1-1 and V is TRBV27; D gene uncertain. The CDR3 loop spans 13 amino acids. The V gene lost 3 bases and the J gene lost 1 base, with 6 bases spanning the gap. The germline V gene has CDR1 MNHEY and CDR2 SMNVEV (reference sequence). The CDR3 loop is CASSFQENTEAFF. Here the CDR3 DNA reads TGTGCCAGCAGTTTCCAGGAGAACACTGAAGCTTTCTTT.

The CDR3 loop reads CASSAEQGAGNTIYF. The DNA of the CDR3 is TGTGCCAGCAGCGCGGAACAGGGGGCTGGAAACACCATATATTTT. V is TRBV7-8 and J is TRBJ1-3; 8 nucleotides agree with TRBD1. Germline trimming cut 5 bases from V and 2 bases from J; bases unmatched to any gene: 5. The germline gives CDR1 SGHVS, CDR2 FQNEAQ. This CDR3 has 15 amino acids. Filled out from reference TRBV7-8 and TRBJ1-3, the complete variable domain reads GAGVSQSPRYKVAKRGQDVALRCDPISGHVSLFWYQQALGQGPEFLTYFQNEAQLDKSGLPSDRFFAERPEGSVSTLKIQRTQQEDSAVYLCASSAEQGAGNTIYFGEGSWLTVV.

The sample holds one count of this clone. This chain uses TRBV6-1 with TRBJ2-7; possible D gene TRBD2, 5 bases. The germline gives CDR1 MNHNS, CDR2 SASEGT. There are 15 residues in the CDR3. V was cut by 0 bases and J by 1 base, with 10 bases left in between. CDR3 bases: TGTGCCAGCAGTGAAGCGTCTAGCAGATCCTACGAGCAGTACTTC. This encodes CASSEASSRSYEQYF.

The CDR3 region has the DNA TGCGCCAGCAGCTTAAGGGGAGGGACTGAAGCTTTCTTT. Amino acid sequence: CASSLRGGTEAFF. The chain combines TRBV5-1 with TRBJ1-1; D perhaps matches TRBD1 (5 bases). CDR1 and CDR2 from the germline V gene are SGHRS and YFSETQ. The CDR3 runs 13 residues. The ends were cut back, 2 bases at V and 5 bases at J, with 10 bases in the middle.

The rearrangement uses TRBV5-7 and TRBJ1-5, with a possible D match to TRBD1 (5 bases). TRBV5-7 is recorded as an ORF, its role being uncertain. This CDR3 is built from 17 residues. Trimming cost V 3 bases and J 5 bases, with 21 bases left between them. CDR3 residues: CASSSRWRQSPYQPQHF. The CDR3 DNA sequence: TGTGCCAGCAGCTCGCGTTGGCGACAGTCCCCTTATCAGCCCCAGCATTTT.

V and J are TRBV5-1 and TRBJ2-7; tentative D call: TRBD1 (6 bases). CDR3 length: 12 residues. Trimming left V 4 bases short and J 3 bases short, with 8 bases between. The germline V gene has CDR1 SGHRS and CDR2 YFSETQ. Here the CDR3 DNA reads TGCGCCAGCAGCACGACAGGCTACGAGCAGTACTTC. This encodes CASSTTGYEQYF.

The chain couples TRBV7-8 to TRBJ1-2; D might be TRBD1 (6 bases). The germline CDR1 and CDR2 sequences are SGHVS and FQNEAQ. The CDR3 length is 13 residues. Trimming took 5 bases from V and 8 from J, leaving 15 bases between them. The CDR3 DNA is TGTGCCAGCAGCGCCGGGACACTGGGGGGCTACACCTTC. This codes for CASSAGTLGGYTF.

The rearrangement joins TRBV6-5 to TRBJ2-1, with unresolved D. Trimming left V 6 bases short and J 7 bases short, with 10 bases between. The CDR3 is 12 amino acids. Germline V gene sequence: CDR1 MNHEY, CDR2 SVGAGI. This chain's CDR3 is CASRGLENEQFF. CDR3 sequence (DNA): TGTGCCAGCAGAGGCCTAGAAAATGAGCAGTTCTTC.